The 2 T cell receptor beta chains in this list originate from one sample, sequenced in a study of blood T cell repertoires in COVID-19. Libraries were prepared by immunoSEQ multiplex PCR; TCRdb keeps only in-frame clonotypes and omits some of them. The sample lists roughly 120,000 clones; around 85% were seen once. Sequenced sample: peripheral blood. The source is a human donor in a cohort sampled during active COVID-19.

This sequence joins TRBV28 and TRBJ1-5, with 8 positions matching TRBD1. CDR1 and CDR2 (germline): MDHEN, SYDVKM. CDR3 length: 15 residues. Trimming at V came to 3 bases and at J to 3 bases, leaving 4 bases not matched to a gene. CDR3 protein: CASSLGRGPNQPQHF. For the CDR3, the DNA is TGTGCCAGCAGTTTGGGCAGGGGGCCCAATCAGCCCCAGCATTTT.

The CDR3, as DNA: TGTGCCATCAGCCAGACACAGGCGGGACATCAGCCCCAGCATTTT. Amino acids: CAISQTQAGHQPQHF. This chain joins TRBV10-3 and TRBJ1-5, with a possible D match to TRBD1 (5 bases). V lost 6 bases and J lost 5, with 17 bases in between. CDR3 length equals 15 residues. Germline V gene lookup returns CDR1 ENHRY and CDR2 SYGVKD.